The rows below give T cell receptor beta chains drawn from one sample of a study of T cell changes during pregnancy in multiple sclerosis. This table comes from immunoSEQ multiplex PCR, and its TCRdb copy is limited to in-frame clones, with some not included. The sample holds about 22,000 clones, around 84% seen once. Sequenced here: CD4+ T cells from peripheral blood mononuclear cells, sampled in the second trimester of pregnancy. These receptors were collected from a female donor in good health, enrolled as a control in a pregnancy study. Each CDR3 is given without its conserved first and last residue. Fields, in order: J gene, V gene, CDR3 protein.

TRBJ1-2,TRBV7-2,ASSLSTVTRLGYT
TRBJ2-5,TRBV7-2,ASSRDSQETQY
TRBJ2-7,TRBV2,ASRHLAGAYEQY
TRBJ2-7,TRBV19,ASSPGAGGDYEQY
TRBJ1-3,TRBV5-1,ASGSGTGGRNTIY
TRBJ2-7,TRBV6-1,ASSGTFHEQY
TRBJ1-6,TRBV11-2,ASSIRDFSNSPLH
TRBJ2-7,TRBV27,ASSHRLAGHYEQY
TRBJ2-7,TRBV27,ASSPLKGASGTRTYEQY
TRBJ2-5,TRBV7-2,ASSRGTSGAQETQY
TRBJ2-7,TRBV19,ASSSGLAGGYEQY
TRBJ1-6,TRBV25-1,ASSDEGSSYNSPLH
TRBJ1-2,TRBV5-1,ASSLTGTGDLYGYT
TRBJ2-1,TRBV7-3,ASSPEGLAGSSYNEQF
TRBJ1-1,TRBV28,ASSNRLLGTEAF
TRBJ2-7,TRBV2,ASTVTSVEQY
TRBJ2-3,TRBV19,ASSPGLAAIDTQY
TRBJ2-7,TRBV18,ASSPATGGEQY
TRBJ2-7,TRBV2,ASLLDGHSYEQY
TRBJ2-7,TRBV4-1,ASSRISGGEQY
TRBJ1-5,TRBV28,ASTVSNQPQH
TRBJ1-2,TRBV7-3,ASSLTTGFGYT
TRBJ2-7,TRBV7-9,ASSRDGAGIIDEQY
TRBJ2-7,TRBV4-2,ASSVGTPLLNEQY
TRBJ1-4,TRBV29-1,SVGLTGSEKLF
TRBJ2-5,TRBV28,ASSSPGPHGAQTQY
TRBJ1-1,TRBV4-3,ASQAFVGDTEAF
TRBJ2-3,TRBV29-1,SALTYTDTQY
TRBJ2-1,TRBV5-1,ASRRQPNEQF
TRBJ2-5,TRBV19,ASSITTASGTQY
TRBJ1-2,TRBV6-5,ASSPRGTVYGYT